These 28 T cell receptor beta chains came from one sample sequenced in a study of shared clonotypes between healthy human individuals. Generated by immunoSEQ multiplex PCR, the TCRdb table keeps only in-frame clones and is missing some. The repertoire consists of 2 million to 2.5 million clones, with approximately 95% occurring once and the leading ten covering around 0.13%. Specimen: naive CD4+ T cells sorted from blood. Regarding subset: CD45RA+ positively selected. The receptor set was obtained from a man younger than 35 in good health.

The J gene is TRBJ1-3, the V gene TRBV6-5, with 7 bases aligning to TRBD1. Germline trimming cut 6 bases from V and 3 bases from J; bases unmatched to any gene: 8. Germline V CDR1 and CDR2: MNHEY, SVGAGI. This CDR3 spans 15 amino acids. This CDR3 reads CASSQTGAGGNTIYF. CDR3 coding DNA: TGTGCCAGCAGCCAAACAGGGGCGGGTGGAAACACCATATATTTT.

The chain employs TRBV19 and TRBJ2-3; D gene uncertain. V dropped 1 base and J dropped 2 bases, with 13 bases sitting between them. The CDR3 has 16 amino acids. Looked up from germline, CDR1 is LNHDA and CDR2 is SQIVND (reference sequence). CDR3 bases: TGTGCCAGTAGTATAGGTGGCCTTCAATACACAGATACGCAGTATTTT. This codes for CASSIGGLQYTDTQYF.

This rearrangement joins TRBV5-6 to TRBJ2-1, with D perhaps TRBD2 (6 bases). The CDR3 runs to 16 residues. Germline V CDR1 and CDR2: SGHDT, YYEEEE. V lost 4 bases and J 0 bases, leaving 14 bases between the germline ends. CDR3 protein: CASSIRGSSSYNEQFF. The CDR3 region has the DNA TGTGCCAGCAGCATCCGGGGGTCTAGCTCCTACAATGAGCAGTTCTTC.

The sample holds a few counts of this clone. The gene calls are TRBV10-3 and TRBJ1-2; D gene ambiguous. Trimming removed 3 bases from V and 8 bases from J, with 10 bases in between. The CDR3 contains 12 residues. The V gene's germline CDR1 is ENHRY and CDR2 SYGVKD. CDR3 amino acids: CAISDPQLGYTF. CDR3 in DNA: TGTGCCATCAGTGACCCCCAACTCGGCTACACCTTC.

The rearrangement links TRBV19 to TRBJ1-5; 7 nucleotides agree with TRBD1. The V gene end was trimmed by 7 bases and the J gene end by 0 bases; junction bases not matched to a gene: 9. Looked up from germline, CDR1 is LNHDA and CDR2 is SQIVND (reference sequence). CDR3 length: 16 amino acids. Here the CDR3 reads CASNTLGTDSNQPQHF. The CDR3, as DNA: TGTGCCAGTAATACGCTCGGGACAGATAGCAATCAGCCCCAGCATTTT.

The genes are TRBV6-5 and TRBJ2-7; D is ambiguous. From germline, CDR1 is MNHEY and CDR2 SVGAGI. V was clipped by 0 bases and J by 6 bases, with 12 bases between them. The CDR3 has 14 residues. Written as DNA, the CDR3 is TGTGCCAGCAGTTACTCGTTCCAGGATCGCGAGCAGTACTTC. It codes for CASSYSFQDREQYF.

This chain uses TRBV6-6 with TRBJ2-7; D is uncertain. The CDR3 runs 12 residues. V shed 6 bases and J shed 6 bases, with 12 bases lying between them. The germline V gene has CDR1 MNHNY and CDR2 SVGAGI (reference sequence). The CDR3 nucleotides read TGTGCCAGCAGGTACAATGTTCGCGAGCAGTACTTC. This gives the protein CASRYNVREQYF.

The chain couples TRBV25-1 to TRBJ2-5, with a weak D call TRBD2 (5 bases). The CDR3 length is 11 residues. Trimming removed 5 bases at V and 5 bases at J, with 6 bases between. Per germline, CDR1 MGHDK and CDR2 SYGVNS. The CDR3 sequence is CASSREETQYF. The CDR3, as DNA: TGTGCCAGCAGTAGGGAGGAGACCCAGTACTTC.

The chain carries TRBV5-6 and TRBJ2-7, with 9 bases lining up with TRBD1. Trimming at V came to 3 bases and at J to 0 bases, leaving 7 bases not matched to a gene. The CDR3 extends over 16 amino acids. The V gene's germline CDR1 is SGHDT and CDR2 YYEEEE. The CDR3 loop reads CASSYRGQGDSYEQYF. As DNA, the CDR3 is TGTGCCAGCAGCTACAGGGGACAGGGAGACTCCTACGAGCAGTACTTC.

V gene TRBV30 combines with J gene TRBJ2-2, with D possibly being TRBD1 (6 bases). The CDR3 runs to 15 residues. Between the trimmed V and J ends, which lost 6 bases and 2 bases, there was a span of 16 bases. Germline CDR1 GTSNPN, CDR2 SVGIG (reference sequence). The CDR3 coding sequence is TGTGCCTGCAATACAGGGTTTGCAAACACCGGGGAGCTGTTTTTT. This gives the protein CACNTGFANTGELFF.

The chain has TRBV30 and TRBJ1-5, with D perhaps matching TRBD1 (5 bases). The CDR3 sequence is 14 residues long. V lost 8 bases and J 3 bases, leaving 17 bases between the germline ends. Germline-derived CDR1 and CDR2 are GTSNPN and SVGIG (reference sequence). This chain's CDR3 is CAVAGGGPNQPQHF. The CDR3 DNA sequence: TGTGCCGTCGCTGGGGGAGGGCCCAATCAGCCCCAGCATTTT. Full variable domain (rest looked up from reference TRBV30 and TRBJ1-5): SQTIHQWPATLVQPVGSPLSLECTVEGTSNPNLYWYRQAAGRGLQLLFYSVGIGQISSEVPQNLSASRPQDRQFILSSKKLLLSDSGFYLCAVAGGGPNQPQHFGDGTRLSIL.

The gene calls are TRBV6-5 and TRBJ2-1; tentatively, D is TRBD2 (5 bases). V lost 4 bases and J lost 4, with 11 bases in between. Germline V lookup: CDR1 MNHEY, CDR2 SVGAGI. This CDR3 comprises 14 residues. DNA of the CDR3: TGTGCCAGCAGTTTCTCGGGGAGTTACAATGAGCAGTTCTTC. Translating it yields CASSFSGSYNEQFF.

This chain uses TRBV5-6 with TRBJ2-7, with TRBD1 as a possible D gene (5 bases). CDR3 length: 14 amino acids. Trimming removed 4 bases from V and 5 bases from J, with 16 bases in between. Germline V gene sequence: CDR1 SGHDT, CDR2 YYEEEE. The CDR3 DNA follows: TGTGCCAGCAGCCGCAAAGGACAACGCGACGAGCAGTACTTC. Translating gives CASSRKGQRDEQYF.

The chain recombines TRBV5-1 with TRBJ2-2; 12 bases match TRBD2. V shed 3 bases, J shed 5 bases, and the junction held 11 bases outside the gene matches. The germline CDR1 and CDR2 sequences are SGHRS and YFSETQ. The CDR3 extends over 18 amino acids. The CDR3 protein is CASSWTLLAGGQTGELFF. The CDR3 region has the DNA TGCGCCAGCAGCTGGACCCTCCTAGCGGGGGGGCAAACCGGGGAGCTGTTTTTT. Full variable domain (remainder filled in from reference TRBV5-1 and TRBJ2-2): KAGVTQTPRYLIKTRGQQVTLSCSPISGHRSVSWYQQTPGQGLQFLFEYFSETQRNKGNFPGRFSGRQFSNSRSEMNVSTLELGDSALYLCASSWTLLAGGQTGELFFGEGSRLTVL.

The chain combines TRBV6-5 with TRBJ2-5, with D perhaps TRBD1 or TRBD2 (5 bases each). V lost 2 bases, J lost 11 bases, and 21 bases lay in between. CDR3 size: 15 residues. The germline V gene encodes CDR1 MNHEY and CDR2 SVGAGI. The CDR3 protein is CASSYRDWGSGEQYF. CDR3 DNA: TGTGCCAGCAGTTACCGCGACTGGGGGTCTGGTGAGCAGTACTTC.

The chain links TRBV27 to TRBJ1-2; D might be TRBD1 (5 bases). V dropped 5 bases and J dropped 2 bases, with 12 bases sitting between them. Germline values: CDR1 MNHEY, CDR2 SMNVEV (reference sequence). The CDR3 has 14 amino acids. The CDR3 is CASSPTGGNYGYTF. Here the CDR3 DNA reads TGTGCCAGCAGTCCCACAGGAGGGAACTATGGCTACACCTTC.

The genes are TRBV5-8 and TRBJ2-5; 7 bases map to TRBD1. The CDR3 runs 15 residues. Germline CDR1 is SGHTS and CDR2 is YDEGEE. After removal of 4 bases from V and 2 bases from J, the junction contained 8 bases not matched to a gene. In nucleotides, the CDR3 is TGTGCCAGCAGCACCTGGACAGGTCGACAAGAGACCCAGTACTTC. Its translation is CASSTWTGRQETQYF.

As DNA, the CDR3 is TGTGCCACCAGCACATCAGGGTTGAACACTGAAGCTTTCTTT. Encoded protein: CATSTSGLNTEAFF. V is TRBV15 and J is TRBJ1-1; tentative D call: TRBD1 (5 bases). V lost 4 bases and J 0 bases, leaving 9 bases between the germline ends. The CDR3 is 14 residues long. Germline CDR1 LNHNV, CDR2 YYDKDF (reference sequence).

DNA for the CDR3: TGCGCCAGCAGCTTTGTATTAGGGACAGTGAAAGCTTTCTTT. Translating it yields CASSFVLGTVKAFF. The gene calls are TRBV5-1 and TRBJ1-1; 7 nucleotides match TRBD1. The V gene's germline CDR1 is SGHRS and CDR2 YFSETQ. V trimming: 2 bases; J trimming: 9 bases; junction bases outside the gene matches: 10. This CDR3 comprises 14 residues.

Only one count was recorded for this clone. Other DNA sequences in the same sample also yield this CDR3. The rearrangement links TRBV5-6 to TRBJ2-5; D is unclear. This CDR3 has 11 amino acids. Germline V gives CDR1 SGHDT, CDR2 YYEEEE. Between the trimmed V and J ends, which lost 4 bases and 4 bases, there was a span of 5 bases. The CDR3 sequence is CASSQSETQYF. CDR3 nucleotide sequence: TGTGCCAGCAGCCAATCAGAGACCCAGTACTTC.

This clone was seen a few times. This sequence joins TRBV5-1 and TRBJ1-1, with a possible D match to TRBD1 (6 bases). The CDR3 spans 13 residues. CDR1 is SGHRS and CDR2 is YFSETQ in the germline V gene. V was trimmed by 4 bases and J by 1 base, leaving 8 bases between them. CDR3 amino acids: CASSTQGNTEAFF. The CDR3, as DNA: TGCGCCAGCAGCACACAGGGGAACACTGAAGCTTTCTTT.

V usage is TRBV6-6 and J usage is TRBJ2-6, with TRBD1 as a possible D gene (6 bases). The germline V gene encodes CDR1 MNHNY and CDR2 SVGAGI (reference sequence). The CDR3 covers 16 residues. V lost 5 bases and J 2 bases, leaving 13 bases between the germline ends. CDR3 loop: CASSLTGPPGANVLTF. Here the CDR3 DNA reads TGTGCCAGCAGTCTGACAGGCCCCCCTGGGGCCAACGTCCTGACTTTC.

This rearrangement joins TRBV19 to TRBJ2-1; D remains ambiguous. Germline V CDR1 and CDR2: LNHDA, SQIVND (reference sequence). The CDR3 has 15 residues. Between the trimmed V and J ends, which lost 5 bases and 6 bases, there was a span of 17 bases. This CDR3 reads CASSLQMILGNEQFF. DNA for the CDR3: TGTGCCAGTAGTTTACAGATGATCCTGGGCAATGAGCAGTTCTTC.

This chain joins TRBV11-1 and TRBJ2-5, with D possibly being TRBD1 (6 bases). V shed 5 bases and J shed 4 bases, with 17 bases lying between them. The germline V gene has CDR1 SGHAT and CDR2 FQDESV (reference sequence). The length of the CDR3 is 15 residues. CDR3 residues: CASSPRDTPSETQYF. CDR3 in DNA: TGTGCCAGCAGCCCCCGGGACACCCCCTCAGAGACCCAGTACTTC. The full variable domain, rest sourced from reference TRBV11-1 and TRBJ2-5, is EAEVAQSPRYKITEKSQAVAFWCDPISGHATLYWYRQILGQGPELLVQFQDESVVDDSQLPKDRFSAERLKGVDSTLKIQPAELGDSAMYLCASSPRDTPSETQYFGPGTRLLVL.

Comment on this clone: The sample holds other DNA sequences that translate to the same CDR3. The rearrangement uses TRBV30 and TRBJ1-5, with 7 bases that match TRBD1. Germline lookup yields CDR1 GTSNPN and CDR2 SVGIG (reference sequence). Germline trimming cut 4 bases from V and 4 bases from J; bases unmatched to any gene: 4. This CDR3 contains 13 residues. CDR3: CAWNRGGNQPQHF. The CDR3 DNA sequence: TGTGCCTGGAACAGGGGAGGGAATCAGCCCCAGCATTTT. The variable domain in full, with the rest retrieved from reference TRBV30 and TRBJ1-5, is SQTIHQWPATLVQPVGSPLSLECTVEGTSNPNLYWYRQAAGRGLQLLFYSVGIGQISSEVPQNLSASRPQDRQFILSSKKLLLSDSGFYLCAWNRGGNQPQHFGDGTRLSIL.

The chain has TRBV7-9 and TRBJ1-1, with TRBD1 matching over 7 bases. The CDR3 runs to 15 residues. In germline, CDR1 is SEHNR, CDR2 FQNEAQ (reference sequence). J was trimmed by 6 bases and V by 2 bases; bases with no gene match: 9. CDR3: CASSLHRGGEAEAFF. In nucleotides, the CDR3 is TGTGCCAGCAGCTTACACAGGGGTGGAGAGGCTGAAGCTTTCTTT.

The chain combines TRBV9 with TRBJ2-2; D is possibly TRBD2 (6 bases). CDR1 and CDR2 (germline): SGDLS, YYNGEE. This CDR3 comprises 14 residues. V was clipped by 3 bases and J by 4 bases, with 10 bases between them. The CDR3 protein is CASSERASTGELFF. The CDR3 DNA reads TGTGCCAGCAGCGAGCGGGCGAGCACCGGGGAGCTGTTTTTT.

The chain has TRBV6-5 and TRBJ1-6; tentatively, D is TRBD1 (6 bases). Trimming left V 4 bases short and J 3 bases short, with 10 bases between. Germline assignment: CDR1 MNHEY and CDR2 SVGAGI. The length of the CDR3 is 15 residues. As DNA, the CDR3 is TGTGCCAGCAGTTTCGGACAGATCTATAATTCACCCCTCCACTTT. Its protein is CASSFGQIYNSPLHF.